The subject of this entry is one TCR beta chain. No antigen is known for it. The data derive from a study of radiation and T cells in renal cell carcinoma. Study observations and caveats: In blood, top tumor clones expanded by 2 weeks, shrinking by 4.

The CDR3 runs 14 residues. In germline, CDR1 is SGHVS, CDR2 FQNEAQ. V lost 3 bases to trimming and J lost 1 base, with 6 bases between them. Clones were read by immunoSEQ multiplex PCR, and TCRdb kept only the in-frame ones, dropping some. Of about 130,000 clones listed, 88% were seen once; the top ten hold about 5.6%. The time point is: blood 2 weeks post-SBRT. As for treatment: 15 Gy SBRT to primary tumor, nephrectomy 4 weeks later. Blood was sampled at baseline, 2 weeks and 4 weeks after SBRT. Clear cell pathology was present in this patient's renal cell carcinoma. The rearrangement uses TRBV7-8 and TRBJ2-2; D not certain. This clonotype was sampled from a woman between 70 and 85 years old with renal cell carcinoma. The sample consisted of blood, taken from a patient whose treatment included radiotherapy and nephrectomy. The CDR3 nucleotides read TGTGCCAGCAGCTTCGGGCAGAACACCGGGGAGCTGTTTTTT. It specifies CASSFGQNTGELFF.